This T cell receptor beta chain was retrieved from a study of cytomegalovirus exposure and HLA in healthy donors. Study-wide points: The investigators catalogued about 170 TCR beta chains as cytomegalovirus-associated. In terms of immune exposure information, only CMV serostatus was available. Later analysis identified 16,951 TCR beta sequences associated with HLA alleles, using a false discovery rate threshold of 0.05.

Germline loops: CDR1 LGHNA, CDR2 YSLEER. V lost 1 base to trimming and J lost 0 bases; unmatched junction nucleotides: 3. This CDR3 spans 16 amino acids. As to this clone: Its antigen is not identified.

Primers: 60 Vbeta forward and 13 Jbeta reverse. In the original workflow: A follow-up analysis tallied 70 million to 80 million unique TCR beta chains, approximately 11 million shared. Profiled with immunoSEQ multiplex PCR; TCRdb holds only in-frame clones, not every one. The V and J calls and clone size are taken from that table; D and trimming were inferred from the DNA. This sample's table has around 150,000 clones. V usage is TRBV4-3 and J usage is TRBJ2-1, with 7 bases aligning to TRBD1. Input material: PBMCs. This TCR came from an older woman in good health and CMV-seronegative. CDR3 protein: CASSQGDSSSYNEQFF. CDR3 bases: TGCGCCAGCAGCCAAGGGGACAGCAGCTCCTACAATGAGCAGTTCTTC.